This T cell receptor beta chain was identified in a study of identical twins. As concerns this clonotype: Its target is not known.

TCRdb itself ran the 5' RACE reads through MiXCR, one entry per CDR3 protein. The profile shows 300,000 to 400,000 distinct CDR3 sequences, 12% of them singletons. Study findings and constraints: Insertions were reduced in abundant cord blood beta clonotypes but not in memory repertoires. Out-of-frame alpha sequences shared by twins were enriched for low generation probability. Beta out-of-frame sequences showed weaker excess twin sharing.

This CDR3 is 13 amino acids long. V was shortened by 10 bases and J by 5 bases, with 14 bases between the two germline ends. Germline-derived CDR1 and CDR2 are MNHEY and SMNVEV (reference sequence). The same specimen was also included in a second study, on yellow fever vaccine responses in identical twins. That paper states: A vaccine T cell response that seemed partly convergent and partly personalized was reported in twins.

Sample: CD8+ T cells sorted from blood. The sequence came from a woman between 18 and 30 years old in good health. V and J are TRBV27 and TRBJ2-2; possible D gene TRBD2, 6 bases. CDR3 sequence (DNA): TGTGCCACGATGGAGGGCCTTACCGGGGAGCTGTTTTTT. Its translation is CATMEGLTGELFF.